The 29 T cell receptor beta chains below all came from one sample that was sequenced in a study of T cell responses to AZD1222 COVID-19 vaccine. Here immunoSEQ multiplex PCR was the method, and the copy in TCRdb shows in-frame clones only, minus some. The sample has some 130,000 clones, around 85% seen once. This material consisted of peripheral blood, taken on day 0 of AZD1222 vaccination. These receptors originate from an adult in good health.

V usage is TRBV28 and J usage is TRBJ1-5, with D tentatively TRBD1 (5 bases). V lost 5 bases to trimming and J lost 4 bases, with 9 bases between them. This CDR3 contains 13 residues. Germline assignment: CDR1 MDHEN and CDR2 SYDVKM. The CDR3 sequence is CASSPPGNQPQHF. DNA of the CDR3: TGTGCCAGCAGTCCCCCAGGGAATCAGCCCCAGCATTTT.

J is TRBJ1-3 and V is TRBV7-9, with 7 bases matching TRBD1. V lost 4 bases and J lost 0; bases outside the gene matches: 9. The length of the CDR3 is 17 residues. The germline CDR1 and CDR2 sequences are SEHNR and FQNEAQ (reference sequence). CDR3 sequence (DNA): TGTGCCAGCAGCTGGTCCGGGACAGACTCCTCTGGAAACACCATATATTTT. It is translated as CASSWSGTDSSGNTIYF.

The V and J genes are TRBV5-4 and TRBJ2-3; 8 nucleotides align to TRBD1. The CDR3 runs 14 residues. Germline values: CDR1 SGHNT, CDR2 YYREEE (reference sequence). The J segment lost 2 bases and the V segment lost 4 bases, leaving 3 bases of the junction unmatched. As DNA, the CDR3 is TGTGCCAGCAGCGGGACAGGCCTCACAGATACGCAGTATTTT. Protein sequence: CASSGTGLTDTQYF.

V and J are TRBV9 and TRBJ1-2, with 8 nucleotides matching TRBD1. J was trimmed by 0 bases and V by 2 bases; bases with no gene match: 9. Germline assignment: CDR1 SGDLS and CDR2 YYNGEE. The CDR3 sequence is 17 residues long. As DNA, the CDR3 is TGTGCCAGCAGCGTCGGGCAGGGGGCGATAACTAACTATGGCTACACCTTC. Translation gives CASSVGQGAITNYGYTF.

The rearrangement uses TRBV5-1 and TRBJ1-4, with D maybe TRBD1 (5 bases). This CDR3 is 13 amino acids long. V lost 0 bases and J 7 bases, leaving 7 bases between the germline ends. CDR1 is SGHRS and CDR2 is YFSETQ in the germline V gene. The chain's CDR3 is CASSLGGGEKLFF. The CDR3 DNA is TGCGCCAGCAGCTTGGGGGGCGGTGAAAAACTGTTTTTT.

This chain uses TRBV6-5 with TRBJ2-7; 12 bases line up with TRBD2. The length of the CDR3 is 15 residues. Germline trimming cut 0 bases from V and 4 bases from J; bases unmatched to any gene: 1. Per germline, CDR1 MNHEY and CDR2 SVGAGI. The CDR3 is CASSYSTSGGYEQYF. The CDR3 region has the DNA TGTGCCAGCAGTTACTCGACTAGCGGGGGTTACGAGCAGTACTTC.

The rearrangement joins TRBV6-6 to TRBJ1-2, with D possibly matching TRBD1 (5 bases). Trimming removed 6 bases from V and 7 bases from J, with 24 bases in between. CDR1 is MNHNY and CDR2 is SVGAGI in the germline V gene (reference sequence). The CDR3 contains 16 residues. This CDR3 reads CASSYALADPQGGYTF. For the CDR3, the DNA is TGTGCCAGCAGCTACGCCTTGGCAGACCCTCAGGGTGGCTACACCTTC.

V usage is TRBV3-1 (or the pseudogene TRBV3-2) and J usage is TRBJ1-2; possibly TRBD1 for D (5 bases). The V gene's germline CDR1 is LGHDT and CDR2 YNNKEL (reference sequence). The CDR3 extends over 14 amino acids. The ends were cut back, 6 bases at V and 2 bases at J, with 13 bases in the middle. As DNA, the CDR3 is TGTGCCAGCAGACTTGATGGGGGGAACTATGGCTACACCTTC. Its protein is CASRLDGGNYGYTF.

CDR3 loop: CASSLVGGGEQFF. In DNA form, the CDR3 reads TGTGCCAGCAGCTTAGTGGGCGGGGGCGAGCAGTTCTTC. This chain uses TRBV7-6 with TRBJ2-1; possible D gene TRBD2, 7 bases. CDR1 and CDR2 from the germline V gene are SGHVS and FNYEAQ. The V and J ends lost 1 base and 10 bases respectively, with 11 bases between them. This CDR3 contains 13 residues. Together with reference TRBV7-6 and TRBJ2-1, the CDR3 gives the full variable domain: GAGVSQSPRYKVTKRGQDVALRCDPISGHVSLYWYRQALGQGPEFLTYFNYEAQQDKSGLPNDRFSAERPEGSISTLTIQRTEQRDSAMYRCASSLVGGGEQFFGPGTRLTVL.

This chain uses TRBV29-1 with TRBJ2-7; 8 bases agree with TRBD2. This CDR3 comprises 15 residues. J lost 3 bases, V lost 0 bases, and 7 bases had no gene match. Germline-derived CDR1 and CDR2 are SQVTM and ANQGSEA. CDR3: CSVEDRREAIYEQYF. The CDR3 DNA sequence: TGCAGCGTTGAAGATCGGCGGGAGGCTATCTACGAGCAGTACTTC.

The table lists this clone with a count of one. This chain connects TRBV2 to TRBJ2-3; TRBD2 is a possible D gene (6 bases). Germline CDR1 is SNHLY and CDR2 is FYNNEI. Trimming shortened V by 9 bases and J by 2 bases, and 15 bases separated the two germline ends. The CDR3 is 14 amino acids. The CDR3: CASAFGGITDTQYF. CDR3 in DNA: TGTGCCAGTGCTTTCGGGGGAATCACAGATACGCAGTATTTT.

DNA for the CDR3: TGTGCCAGCAGCCAGGGGTTGGATTCCGGCTACACCTTC. Protein product: CASSQGLDSGYTF. This chain joins TRBV3-1 (or the pseudogene TRBV3-2) and TRBJ1-2; D not resolved. The V and J ends lost 3 bases and 8 bases respectively, with 13 bases between them. This CDR3 has 13 amino acids. Germline V CDR1 and CDR2: LGHDT, YNNKEL (reference sequence).

The V gene is TRBV12-5, the J gene TRBJ2-3; 7 bases match TRBD2. CDR1 is LGHNT, CDR2 FRNRAP, per germline. Losses at the gene ends were 5 bases for V and 6 bases for J; bases not matched to a gene: 8. CDR3 length: 14 amino acids. The CDR3 protein is CASGTTPGRDTQYF. Written as DNA, the CDR3 is TGTGCTAGTGGTACAACCCCCGGGAGGGATACGCAGTATTTT. Drawing the rest from reference TRBV12-5 and TRBJ2-3, the complete variable domain is DARVTQTPRHKVTEMGQEVTMRCQPILGHNTVFWYRQTMMQGLELLAYFRNRAPLDDSGMPKDRFSAEMPDATLATLKIQPSEPRDSAVYFCASGTTPGRDTQYFGPGTRLTVL.

J is TRBJ2-2 and V is TRBV28; D gene uncertain. The V end lost 7 bases, the J end lost 3 bases, and 9 bases lay between the germline ends. This CDR3 has 13 amino acids. CDR1 and CDR2 (germline): MDHEN, SYDVKM. This CDR3 reads CASTQVHTGELFF. Here the CDR3 DNA reads TGTGCCAGCACCCAAGTCCACACCGGGGAGCTGTTTTTT.

Only a few counts were recorded for this clone. DNA of the CDR3: TGCGCCAGCAGTGAGTCGCAGGGAAATGGCTACACCTTC. Its translation: CASSESQGNGYTF. The chain uses TRBV10-1 and TRBJ1-2; possible D gene TRBD1, 5 bases. The germline CDR1 and CDR2 sequences are WNHNN and SYGVQD (reference sequence). CDR3 length equals 13 residues. Trimming left V 0 bases short and J 6 bases short, with 8 bases between.

This chain uses TRBV24-1 with TRBJ2-1; D is undetermined. Trimming removed 1 base at V and 0 bases at J, with 12 bases between. This CDR3 has 17 amino acids. CDR1 KGHDR and CDR2 SFDVKD come from the germline V gene. For the CDR3, the DNA is TGTGCCACCAGTGATTTTCCCGGGCGGTTCTCCTACAATGAGCAGTTCTTC. It translates to CATSDFPGRFSYNEQFF.

The V gene is TRBV28, the J gene TRBJ1-1; D perhaps matches TRBD1 (5 bases). V lost 5 bases, J lost 0 bases, and 13 bases lay in between. This CDR3 is built from 15 residues. Germline V CDR1 and CDR2: MDHEN, SYDVKM. For the CDR3, the DNA is TGTGCCAGCAGTCGGGGTGAGGGGCTGAACACTGAAGCTTTCTTT. It is translated as CASSRGEGLNTEAFF.

CDR3 DNA sequence: TGTGCCAGTAGTGAAGACAGAGATCAGCCCCAGCATTTT. It is translated as CASSEDRDQPQHF. This sequence joins TRBV19 and TRBJ1-5; a weak D match, TRBD1 (5 bases). CDR1 and CDR2 (germline): LNHDA, SQIVND (reference sequence). This CDR3 spans 13 amino acids. V was clipped by 5 bases and J by 5 bases, with 10 bases between them.

The gene calls are TRBV10-3 and TRBJ2-3; TRBD2 aligns across 15 bases. This CDR3 has 14 amino acids. Germline V gives CDR1 ENHRY, CDR2 SYGVKD. After removal of 8 bases from V and 5 bases from J, the junction contained 2 bases not matched to a gene. In DNA, the CDR3 is TGTGCCATCGGACTAGCGGGAGGGCAAGATACGCAGTATTTT. It yields the protein CAIGLAGGQDTQYF.

The chain is built from TRBV7-2 and TRBJ1-1, with TRBD1 matching over 8 bases. The J segment lost 10 bases and the V segment lost 3 bases, leaving 13 bases of the junction unmatched. The CDR3 is made up of 15 amino acids. Looked up from germline, CDR1 is SGHTA and CDR2 is FQGNSA. In DNA form, the CDR3 reads TGTGCCAGCAGCTTCACCACTAGACAGGGGCGGGCAGCTTTCTTT. As protein: CASSFTTRQGRAAFF. The whole variable domain, filled in from reference TRBV7-2 and TRBJ1-1, reads GAGVSQSPSNKVTEKGKDVELRCDPISGHTALYWYRQSLGQGLEFLIYFQGNSAPDKSGLPSDRFSAERTGGSVSTLTIQRTQQEDSAVYLCASSFTTRQGRAAFFGQGTRLTVV.

CDR3 sequence (DNA): TGTGCCAGCAGCGTCGGGGGTATTGGGACTGAAGCTTTCTTT. Protein: CASSVGGIGTEAFF. The V gene is TRBV9, the J gene TRBJ1-1; TRBD1 might be the D (5 bases). Trimming took 2 bases from V and 5 from J, leaving 13 bases between them. The CDR3 loop spans 14 amino acids. Germline CDR1 and CDR2: SGDLS and YYNGEE. The variable domain in full, with the rest retrieved from reference TRBV9 and TRBJ1-1, is DSGVTQTPKHLITATGQRVTLRCSPRSGDLSVYWYQQSLDQGLQFLIQYYNGEERAKGNILERFSAQQFPDLHSELNLSSLELGDSALYFCASSVGGIGTEAFFGQGTRLTVV.

The chain recombines TRBV2 with TRBJ1-2; D gene unclear. Looked up from germline, CDR1 is SNHLY and CDR2 is FYNNEI. The CDR3 is 14 residues long. Trimming stripped 8 bases from V and 4 bases from J, with 17 bases between. The CDR3 here is CASHPPRASYGYTF. In DNA, the CDR3 is TGTGCCAGCCACCCTCCCCGGGCGTCCTATGGCTACACCTTC. The full variable domain, its missing parts supplied by reference TRBV2 and TRBJ1-2, is EPEVTQTPSHQVTQMGQEVILRCVPISNHLYFYWYRQILGQKVEFLVSFYNNEISEKSEIFDDQFSVERPDGSNFTLKIRSTKLEDSAMYFCASHPPRASYGYTFGSGTRLTVV.

V is TRBV7-2 and J is TRBJ2-2, with a tentative D call TRBD2 (5 bases). The CDR3 extends over 13 amino acids. Germline loops: CDR1 SGHTA, CDR2 FQGNSA. V was cut by 5 bases and J by 8 bases, with 12 bases left in between. CDR3 coding DNA: TGTGCCAGCAGCCTTGCACGGGGAGGGGAGCTGTTTTTT. Translation: CASSLARGGELFF.

V is TRBV19 and J is TRBJ1-2, with a weak D call TRBD1 (5 bases). V was cut by 3 bases and J by 8 bases, with 19 bases left in between. The CDR3 consists of 15 residues. The germline V gene has CDR1 LNHDA and CDR2 SQIVND (reference sequence). CDR3 region: CASSITGAGVRGYTF. CDR3 nucleotide sequence: TGTGCCAGTAGTATCACGGGAGCGGGGGTGAGAGGCTACACCTTC.

The chain links TRBV7-9 to TRBJ2-3; D is perhaps TRBD2 (5 bases). Germline values: CDR1 SEHNR, CDR2 FQNEAQ (reference sequence). The CDR3 runs to 11 residues. V lost 6 bases and J 4 bases, leaving 5 bases between the germline ends. The CDR3 is CASRAADTQYF. DNA for the CDR3: TGTGCCAGCAGAGCGGCAGATACGCAGTATTTT. The whole variable domain, filled in from reference TRBV7-9 and TRBJ2-3, reads DTGVSQNPRHKITKRGQNVTFRCDPISEHNRLYWYRQTLGQGPEFLTYFQNEAQLEKSRLLSDRFSAERPKGSFSTLEIQRTEQGDSAMYLCASRAADTQYFGPGTRLTVL.

This rearrangement joins TRBV5-1 to TRBJ1-4; TRBD1 is a possible D gene (6 bases). Germline V gene lookup returns CDR1 SGHRS and CDR2 YFSETQ. With 7 bases removed from V and 6 bases from J, the gap between germline ends came to 28 bases. This CDR3 is built from 18 residues. CDR3 sequence reads: CASEGPGHRITVYEKLFF. In DNA, the CDR3 is TGCGCCAGCGAGGGCCCGGGACATCGGATTACGGTGTATGAAAAACTGTTTTTT.

The chain employs TRBV6-6 and TRBJ2-7; no clear D. Germline CDR1 and CDR2: MNHNY and SVGAGI (reference sequence). CDR3 length: 12 residues. V was trimmed by 6 bases and J by 4 bases, leaving 10 bases between them. CDR3 loop: CASSWIRYEQYF. As DNA, the CDR3 is TGTGCCAGCAGCTGGATCCGATACGAGCAGTACTTC.

The chain links TRBV7-2 to TRBJ2-7; D perhaps matches TRBD2 (6 bases). With 5 bases removed from V and 7 bases from J, the gap between germline ends came to 18 bases. Looked up from germline, CDR1 is SGHTA and CDR2 is FQGNSA. The CDR3 loop spans 14 amino acids. In DNA form, the CDR3 reads TGTGCCAGCAGCATCTGGCGGGGAAGGGATGAGCAGTACTTC. Protein sequence: CASSIWRGRDEQYF.

The chain carries TRBV5-1 and TRBJ1-6, with 7 bases fitting TRBD1. CDR3 size: 13 residues. Germline CDR1 reads SGHRS; CDR2 reads YFSETQ. With 5 bases clipped from V and 9 bases from J, the junction kept 5 bases outside the gene matches. CDR3: CASRGAGGSPLHF. The CDR3 nucleotides are TGCGCCAGCAGAGGGGCAGGGGGTTCACCCCTCCACTTT. Supplemented by reference TRBV5-1 and TRBJ1-6, the full variable domain reads KAGVTQTPRYLIKTRGQQVTLSCSPISGHRSVSWYQQTPGQGLQFLFEYFSETQRNKGNFPGRFSGRQFSNSRSEMNVSTLELGDSALYLCASRGAGGSPLHFGNGTRLTVT.